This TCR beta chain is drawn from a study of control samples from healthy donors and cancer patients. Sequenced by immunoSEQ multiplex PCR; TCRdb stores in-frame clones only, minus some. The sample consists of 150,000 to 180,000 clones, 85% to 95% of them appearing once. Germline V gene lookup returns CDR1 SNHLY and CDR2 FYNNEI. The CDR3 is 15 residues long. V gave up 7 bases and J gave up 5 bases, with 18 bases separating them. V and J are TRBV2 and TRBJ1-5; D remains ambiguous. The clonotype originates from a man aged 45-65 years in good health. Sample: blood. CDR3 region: CASKNRNGPDQPQHF. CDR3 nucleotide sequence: TGTGCCAGCAAGAACCGGAACGGCCCGGATCAGCCCCAGCATTTT. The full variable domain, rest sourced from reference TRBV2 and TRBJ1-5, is EPEVTQTPSHQVTQMGQEVILRCVPISNHLYFYWYRQILGQKVEFLVSFYNNEISEKSEIFDDQFSVERPDGSNFTLKIRSTKLEDSAMYFCASKNRNGPDQPQHFGDGTRLSIL.